This is a list of T cell receptor beta chains from one sample in a study of T cell responses to AZD1222 COVID-19 vaccine. Repertoires were generated with immunoSEQ multiplex PCR, while TCRdb's copy carries only in-frame clones and drops some. The sample lists some 140,000 clones, roughly 89% occurring once. Sequenced here: peripheral blood, sampled on day 0 of AZD1222 vaccination. These receptors were obtained from an adult in good health. The CDR3 runs from the conserved cysteine through the conserved F or W. Each record gives: clone size, D gene, V gene, J gene, CDR3 DNA, CDR3 protein. D genes are given only for firm matches. A row's size may be missing; if present it is once, few, many or a size class.

clone size: NA
D gene: NA
V gene: TRBV27
J gene: TRBJ2-7
CDR3 DNA: TGTGCCAGCAGAAAGGACTGGGGGCTCGAGCAGTACTTC
CDR3 protein: CASRKDWGLEQYF

clone size: NA
D gene: TRBD2
V gene: TRBV14
J gene: TRBJ2-1
CDR3 DNA: TGTGCCAGCAGCCAAGATCCAGCGGGAAGGAACACTGAGCAGTTCTTC
CDR3 protein: CASSQDPAGRNTEQFF

clone size: NA
D gene: NA
V gene: TRBV4-1
J gene: TRBJ2-7
CDR3 DNA: TGCGCCAGCAGCCATGAGCAGTACTTC
CDR3 protein: CASSHEQYF

clone size: NA
D gene: TRBD2
V gene: TRBV7-2
J gene: TRBJ2-4
CDR3 DNA: TGTGCCAGCAGCTTAGAAACTGGGGGGGTAGCCAAAAACATTCAGTACTTC
CDR3 protein: CASSLETGGVAKNIQYF

clone size: NA
D gene: TRBD2
V gene: TRBV5-4
J gene: TRBJ2-7
CDR3 DNA: TGTGCCAGCAGCAGTCGAAGGACTAGCGGGTCCTACGAGCAGTACTTC
CDR3 protein: CASSSRRTSGSYEQYF

clone size: once
D gene: NA
V gene: TRBV7-2
J gene: TRBJ2-7
CDR3 DNA: TGTGCCAGCAGCCACGGCCCTCCAGCCGGCTCCTACGAGCAGTACTTC
CDR3 protein: CASSHGPPAGSYEQYF

clone size: NA
D gene: TRBD2
V gene: TRBV11-3
J gene: TRBJ2-1
CDR3 DNA: TGTGCCAGCAGCTTAGACGAAACTCTAGCGGGGTATTTACACAATGAGCAGTTCTTC
CDR3 protein: CASSLDETLAGYLHNEQFF

clone size: NA
D gene: NA
V gene: TRBV18
J gene: TRBJ2-5
CDR3 DNA: TGTGCCAGCTCAGGGTCGCACCCGTACCAAGAGACCCAGTACTTC
CDR3 protein: CASSGSHPYQETQYF

clone size: once
D gene: NA
V gene: TRBV7-9
J gene: TRBJ2-2
CDR3 DNA: TGTGCCAGCAGCTTAGTGAACGGGGAGCTGTTTTTT
CDR3 protein: CASSLVNGELFF

clone size: few
D gene: TRBD1
V gene: TRBV3-1/TRBV3-2
J gene: TRBJ2-7
CDR3 DNA: TGTGCCAGCAGCTCTCGACAGGGCTACGAGCAGTACTTC
CDR3 protein: CASSSRQGYEQYF

clone size: NA
D gene: NA
V gene: TRBV4-2
J gene: TRBJ2-7
CDR3 DNA: TGTGCCAGCAGCCAAGATCCCGGAGGGTACGAGCAGTACTTC
CDR3 protein: CASSQDPGGYEQYF

clone size: NA
D gene: TRBD1
V gene: TRBV28
J gene: TRBJ1-4
CDR3 DNA: TGTGCCAGCAGTCCTGGACAGGTTAATAATGAAAAACTGTTTTTT
CDR3 protein: CASSPGQVNNEKLFF

clone size: NA
D gene: NA
V gene: TRBV4-1
J gene: TRBJ2-1
CDR3 DNA: TGCGCCAGCAGCCCCTTGGGGGTCTCCTACAATGAGCAGTTCTTC
CDR3 protein: CASSPLGVSYNEQFF

clone size: NA
D gene: TRBD1
V gene: TRBV4-2
J gene: TRBJ1-5
CDR3 DNA: TGTGCCAGCAGCCAAGGGGGACAGGAGTATCAGCCCCAGCATTTT
CDR3 protein: CASSQGGQEYQPQHF

clone size: NA
D gene: NA
V gene: TRBV27
J gene: TRBJ2-1
CDR3 DNA: TGTGCCAGCAGTCCCTGGACTAGGGGGAATGAGCAGTTCTTC
CDR3 protein: CASSPWTRGNEQFF

clone size: once
D gene: NA
V gene: TRBV7-2
J gene: TRBJ2-2
CDR3 DNA: TGTGCCAGCAGCTTAACCTCTTGGACCGGGGAGCTGTTTTTT
CDR3 protein: CASSLTSWTGELFF

clone size: once
D gene: NA
V gene: TRBV29-1
J gene: TRBJ2-7
CDR3 DNA: TGCAGCGTATTGACACAACTAACATACGAGCAGTACTTC
CDR3 protein: CSVLTQLTYEQYF

clone size: NA
D gene: NA
V gene: TRBV9
J gene: TRBJ2-2
CDR3 DNA: TGTGCCAGCAGCGTAGCCAGGTACACCGGGGAGCTGTTTTTT
CDR3 protein: CASSVARYTGELFF

clone size: NA
D gene: NA
V gene: TRBV28
J gene: TRBJ1-1
CDR3 DNA: TGTGCCAGCTCCTTGTTGGTTAACACTGAAGCTTTCTTT
CDR3 protein: CASSLLVNTEAFF

clone size: NA
D gene: NA
V gene: TRBV11-2
J gene: TRBJ2-4
CDR3 DNA: TGTGCCAGCAGCTTAGTCTATCTCAAAAACATTCAGTACTTC
CDR3 protein: CASSLVYLKNIQYF

clone size: NA
D gene: NA
V gene: TRBV4-3
J gene: TRBJ2-7
CDR3 DNA: TGCGCCAGCAGCCAAGAAGAGGCCAGCGGAAGCTCCTACGAGCAGTACTTC
CDR3 protein: CASSQEEASGSSYEQYF

clone size: NA
D gene: NA
V gene: TRBV6-2/TRBV6-3
J gene: TRBJ2-7
CDR3 DNA: TGTGCCAGCAGTGAGGGGGCGGAGGGGTCGAGCGAGCAGTACTTC
CDR3 protein: CASSEGAEGSSEQYF

clone size: NA
D gene: TRBD2
V gene: TRBV10-1
J gene: TRBJ2-1
CDR3 DNA: TGCGCCAGCGAGACTAGCGGGAGTGACAATGAGCAGTTCTTC
CDR3 protein: CASETSGSDNEQFF

clone size: NA
D gene: NA
V gene: TRBV2
J gene: TRBJ2-1
CDR3 DNA: TGTGCCAGCAGTCCCGGGACGAGCTCCTACAATGAGCAGTTCTTC
CDR3 protein: CASSPGTSSYNEQFF

clone size: NA
D gene: NA
V gene: TRBV4-3
J gene: TRBJ1-4
CDR3 DNA: TGCGCCAGCAGCCCCTCAGGGGTCCCCCTTGCAACTAATGAAAAACTGTTTTTT
CDR3 protein: CASSPSGVPLATNEKLFF

clone size: NA
D gene: NA
V gene: TRBV15
J gene: TRBJ1-1
CDR3 DNA: TGTGCCACCAGCAGAGGACCGAACACTGAAGCTTTCTTT
CDR3 protein: CATSRGPNTEAFF

clone size: NA
D gene: NA
V gene: TRBV7-9
J gene: TRBJ1-2
CDR3 DNA: TGTGCCAGCAGCTTAGGAAGGAATGGCTACACCTTC
CDR3 protein: CASSLGRNGYTF

clone size: once
D gene: NA
V gene: TRBV19
J gene: TRBJ2-3
CDR3 DNA: TGTGCCAGTAGTATAGGTCAGGACACAGATACGCAGTATTTT
CDR3 protein: CASSIGQDTDTQYF

clone size: NA
D gene: NA
V gene: TRBV12-5
J gene: TRBJ2-3
CDR3 DNA: TGTGCTAGTGGTTTGGTACAAGTCCCGGGCCGCGGGAAAGCAGATACGCAGTATTTT
CDR3 protein: CASGLVQVPGRGKADTQYF

clone size: NA
D gene: NA
V gene: TRBV7-6
J gene: TRBJ2-5
CDR3 DNA: TGTGCCAGCAGCCACGGGGGGCAACAAGAGACCCAGTACTTC
CDR3 protein: CASSHGGQQETQYF

clone size: NA
D gene: NA
V gene: TRBV11-2
J gene: TRBJ2-7
CDR3 DNA: TGTGCCAGCAGCCACACTGGGACTCCCGAGCAGTACTTC
CDR3 protein: CASSHTGTPEQYF

clone size: NA
D gene: TRBD1
V gene: TRBV2
J gene: TRBJ2-1
CDR3 DNA: TGTGCCAGCAGTGATCAGGGGGCTTTATACAATGAGCAGTTCTTC
CDR3 protein: CASSDQGALYNEQFF

clone size: NA
D gene: TRBD1
V gene: TRBV24-1
J gene: TRBJ2-7
CDR3 DNA: TGTGCCACCGGCCCGGCGACAGGGTCAGACGAGCAGTACTTC
CDR3 protein: CATGPATGSDEQYF

clone size: few
D gene: TRBD1
V gene: TRBV9
J gene: TRBJ2-1
CDR3 DNA: TGTGCCAGCAGCAGGGGGACAGCAACCTACAATGAGCAGTTCTTC
CDR3 protein: CASSRGTATYNEQFF

clone size: NA
D gene: TRBD1
V gene: TRBV6-6
J gene: TRBJ1-5
CDR3 DNA: TGTGCCAGCAGTTCGACAGGGGGAGGAAGCAATCAGCCCCAGCATTTT
CDR3 protein: CASSSTGGGSNQPQHF

clone size: NA
D gene: NA
V gene: TRBV9
J gene: TRBJ1-1
CDR3 DNA: TGTGCCAGCAGCGTAGGGGGAGGGCCCACTGAAGCTTTCTTT
CDR3 protein: CASSVGGGPTEAFF

clone size: NA
D gene: TRBD1
V gene: TRBV18
J gene: TRBJ2-5
CDR3 DNA: TGTGCCAGCTCACCCTCGGACAGGGGGGAGACCCAGTACTTC
CDR3 protein: CASSPSDRGETQYF

clone size: NA
D gene: NA
V gene: TRBV9
J gene: TRBJ2-7
CDR3 DNA: TGTGCCAGCAGCGTAGACGGTCGTGTCGCGGACGAGCAGTACTTC
CDR3 protein: CASSVDGRVADEQYF

clone size: NA
D gene: NA
V gene: TRBV2
J gene: TRBJ1-2
CDR3 DNA: TGTGCCAGCAGATTAGGCCAGAACTATGGCTACACCTTC
CDR3 protein: CASRLGQNYGYTF

clone size: NA
D gene: TRBD2
V gene: TRBV29-1
J gene: TRBJ2-1
CDR3 DNA: TGCAGCGTTGTCGGACTAGCCGGGAGCGTTCGTAATGAGCAGTTCTTC
CDR3 protein: CSVVGLAGSVRNEQFF

clone size: NA
D gene: TRBD1
V gene: TRBV29-1
J gene: TRBJ1-1
CDR3 DNA: TGCAGCGTTGGCCACAGGGGGCGGCGGACTGAAGCTTTCTTT
CDR3 protein: CSVGHRGRRTEAFF